Listed below are T cell receptor beta chains from one sample, sequenced in a study of shared clonotypes between healthy human individuals. Using immunoSEQ multiplex PCR, the repertoire was profiled, and TCRdb retains in-frame clones only, with some absent. The sample has some 800,000 clones, 92% seen once. Material for sequencing was naive CD8+ T cells sorted from blood. Source of these receptors: a man aged 30-40 years in good health. The CDR3 runs from the conserved cysteine through the conserved F or W. D genes are given only for firm matches. The size field is filled for only some rows; it gives once, few, many or a size class.

clone_size	v_call	cdr3_length	d_call	j_call	cdr3_aa	cdr3_nt
NA	TRBV29-1	11	NA	TRBJ1-4	CSVALRTSEVF	TGCAGCGTTGCCCTCCGGACTTCGGAGGTTTTT
NA	TRBV6-6	15	TRBD2	TRBJ2-3	CASSYVGGGTDTQYF	TGTGCCAGCAGTTACGTGGGGGGGGGCACAGATACGCAGTATTTT
NA	TRBV25-1	16	TRBD2	TRBJ2-7	CASSAQGLAGVHEQYF	TGTGCCAGCAGTGCCCAGGGGCTAGCGGGAGTGCACGAGCAGTACTTC
NA	TRBV10-2	14	TRBD1	TRBJ2-2	CASSDDRDTGELFF	TGCGCCAGCAGTGATGACAGGGACACCGGGGAGCTGTTTTTT
NA	TRBV10-1	13	NA	TRBJ2-5	CASSDRGKETQYF	TGCGCCAGCAGTGACAGGGGAAAAGAGACCCAGTACTTC
NA	TRBV7-8	15	NA	TRBJ2-2	CASSQGVGPTGELFF	TGTGCCAGCAGCCAAGGCGTAGGGCCCACCGGGGAGCTGTTTTTT
NA	TRBV27	17	TRBD1	TRBJ2-1	CASSPPPRWTGGNEQFF	TGTGCCAGCAGCCCCCCACCGCGGTGGACAGGGGGAAATGAGCAGTTCTTC
few	TRBV5-5	13	NA	TRBJ2-7	CASSLAPTYEQYF	TGTGCCAGCAGCTTGGCACCAACCTACGAGCAGTACTTC
NA	TRBV19	15	TRBD1	TRBJ2-1	CASSLWDSLYNEQFF	TGTGCCAGTAGTTTGTGGGACAGCCTATACAATGAGCAGTTCTTC
NA	TRBV29-1	12	NA	TRBJ2-1	CSVVGAPVEQFF	TGCAGCGTTGTAGGAGCGCCGGTTGAGCAGTTCTTC
NA	TRBV25-1	14	NA	TRBJ2-7	CASQTDTTSYEQYF	TGTGCCAGCCAGACGGACACAACTTCCTACGAGCAGTACTTC
NA	TRBV28	11	NA	TRBJ2-3	CASSLDYTQYF	TGTGCCAGCAGTTTAGATTATACGCAGTATTTT
few	TRBV19	14	TRBD1	TRBJ2-7	CASSIGTGDYEQYF	TGTGCCAGTAGTATTGGGACAGGGGACTACGAGCAGTACTTC
NA	TRBV27	14	NA	TRBJ1-2	CASSLGTGFEGYTF	TGTGCCAGCAGTTTAGGGACGGGTTTCGAGGGCTACACCTTC
NA	TRBV7-3	15	TRBD1	TRBJ2-7	CASSGTGERMDEQYF	TGTGCCAGCAGCGGTACAGGGGAAAGAATGGACGAGCAGTACTTC
NA	TRBV4-3	14	NA	TRBJ1-2	CASSQVGTWGGYTF	TGCGCCAGCAGCCAAGTAGGGACCTGGGGCGGCTACACCTTC
NA	TRBV6-1	15	TRBD2	TRBJ2-3	CASSPPRGSPDTQYF	TGTGCCAGCAGCCCGCCTCGCGGGAGCCCAGATACGCAGTATTTT
NA	TRBV19	17	NA	TRBJ2-5	CASSIGGVGISQETQYF	TGTGCCAGTAGTATTGGTGGGGTCGGGATAAGCCAAGAGACCCAGTACTTC
NA	TRBV15	13	TRBD1	TRBJ2-7	CATSPTGSYEQYF	TGTGCCACCTCTCCGACAGGGTCCTACGAGCAGTACTTC
NA	TRBV9	14	NA	TRBJ2-2	CASSVAGEGGELFF	TGTGCCAGCAGCGTAGCGGGAGAGGGCGGGGAGCTGTTTTTT
NA	TRBV5-4	15	TRBD2	TRBJ2-7	CASSVGLAVTYEQYF	TGTGCCAGCAGCGTTGGCCTAGCGGTTACCTACGAGCAGTACTTC
NA	TRBV11-2	16	TRBD2	TRBJ2-1	CASSLATSGAYNEQFF	TGTGCCAGCAGCTTAGCCACTAGCGGAGCTTACAATGAGCAGTTCTTC
once	TRBV5-1	14	TRBD2	TRBJ2-5	CASTGTSGTETQYF	TGCGCCAGCACCGGGACTAGCGGGACGGAGACCCAGTACTTC
once	TRBV5-4	15	NA	TRBJ2-7	CASSLNRGSSYEQYF	TGTGCCAGCAGCTTGAATCGAGGGTCCTCCTACGAGCAGTACTTC
NA	TRBV13	16	NA	TRBJ2-3	CASSLGPGNNPDTQYF	TGTGCCAGCAGCTTAGGACCGGGGAACAATCCTGATACGCAGTATTTT
NA	TRBV28	13	NA	TRBJ2-7	CASSLDVTYEQYF	TGTGCCAGCAGTCTGGACGTCACCTACGAGCAGTACTTC
NA	TRBV2	13	TRBD1	TRBJ2-5	CASIRGNQETQYF	TGTGCCAGCATCAGGGGGAACCAAGAGACCCAGTACTTC
few	TRBV2	16	NA	TRBJ1-4	CASTATPGTPEEKLFF	TGTGCCAGCACCGCAACCCCCGGGACACCGGAGGAAAAACTGTTTTTT
NA	TRBV7-2	16	TRBD2	TRBJ2-1	CASSRKAGWGYNEQFF	TGTGCCAGCAGCCGAAAAGCGGGGTGGGGGTACAATGAGCAGTTCTTC
NA	TRBV29-1	16	NA	TRBJ2-7	CSVGGSATAKPYEQYF	TGCAGCGTTGGGGGATCCGCTACAGCTAAGCCTTACGAGCAGTACTTC
NA	TRBV19	19	NA	TRBJ2-1	CASIRVRVRPGAGYNEQFF	TGTGCCAGTATCCGGGTCAGGGTCCGGCCCGGGGCGGGTTACAATGAGCAGTTCTTC
NA	TRBV19	14	TRBD1	TRBJ1-2	CASSILGQGDGYTF	TGTGCCAGTAGTATCCTCGGACAGGGAGATGGCTACACCTTC
NA	TRBV2	16	NA	TRBJ2-7	CASSEALTGNPYEQYF	TGTGCCAGCAGTGAAGCCCTAACAGGGAACCCCTACGAGCAGTACTTC
once	TRBV10-3	14	NA	TRBJ2-7	CASSSGTGPYEQYF	TGTGCCAGCAGCTCCGGGACCGGTCCTTACGAGCAGTACTTC
NA	TRBV11-2	16	NA	TRBJ2-3	CASSLAVWTKGDTQYF	TGTGCCAGCAGCTTAGCGGTCTGGACCAAGGGGGATACGCAGTATTTT
NA	TRBV19	15	NA	TRBJ2-3	CASSIKAYSTDTQYF	TGTGCCAGTAGTATAAAGGCCTACAGCACAGATACGCAGTATTTT